Following are 17 T cell receptor beta chains from one sample sequenced in a study of low-dose radiotherapy and immunotherapy resistance in tumors. Alpha- and beta-chain coverage of first-strand cDNA came from TRAV- and TRBV-specific primers. With a constant-region primer and a V-primer adapter, TCRs were subjected to 20 PCR cycles of amplification. TCRdb analysed the reads with MiXCR anew, one entry per CDR3 protein. The table includes tens of thousands of distinct CDR3 sequences, roughly 29% detected once. Documented time point: before trial treatment. Sequenced material: PBMCs, taken before treatment. The receptors come from a male donor with rectosigmoid adenocarcinoma.

This clonotype was counted ten times or more. The gene calls are TRBV6-2 or TRBV6-3 and TRBJ2-1; maybe TRBD2 (6 bases). The germline gives CDR1 MNHEY, CDR2 SVGEGT. The CDR3 sequence is 15 residues long. Trimming stripped 5 bases from V and 15 bases from J, with 26 bases between. CDR3 loop: CASSELPGAAPDAFF. CDR3 DNA sequence: TGTGCCAGCAGTGAACTCCCGGGAGCGGCCCCAGATGCGTTCTTC.

Many counts were recorded for this clonotype. The rearrangement joins TRBV7-9 to TRBJ1-1; D is ambiguous. The V end was cut by 2 bases, the J end by 2 bases, with 12 bases between. Germline CDR1 reads SEHNR; CDR2 reads FQNEAQ (reference sequence). The CDR3 sequence is 15 residues long. CDR3 coding DNA: TGTGCCAGCAGCTTATCAAGTATAGGAAACACTGAAGCTTTCTTT. Encoded protein: CASSLSSIGNTEAFF. The full variable domain, completed using reference TRBV7-9 and TRBJ1-1, is DTGVSQNPRHKITKRGQNVTFRCDPISEHNRLYWYRQTLGQGPEFLTYFQNEAQLEKSRLLSDRFSAERPKGSFSTLEIQRTEQGDSAMYLCASSLSSIGNTEAFFGQGTRLTVV.

In the case of this clonotype: This probably arose from a read error, given a far larger clone one base away. This chain connects TRBV5-1 to TRBJ2-1; 8 bases agree with TRBD2. The CDR3 has 14 residues. With 7 bases clipped from V and 9 bases from J, the junction kept 12 bases outside the gene matches. Germline CDR1 and CDR2: SGHRS and YFSETQ. This chain's CDR3 is CASAGLGPGSEQFF. DNA for the CDR3: TGCGCCAGCGCGGGACTAGGACCAGGTTCTGAGCAGTTCTTC.

This clonotype was counted many times. The V and J genes are TRBV6-5 and TRBJ1-4; 7 bases are shared with TRBD1. The CDR3 has 15 amino acids. Germline CDR1 reads MNHEY; CDR2 reads SVGAGI. Losses at the gene ends were 6 bases for V and 7 bases for J; bases not matched to a gene: 11. CDR3 protein: CASRSLLGGVEKLFF. As DNA, the CDR3 is TGTGCCAGCAGATCCCTGCTAGGGGGCGTTGAAAAACTGTTTTTT.

In its sample, this clonotype was seen many times. The CDR3 region is CSVRAGGLDTQYF. The CDR3 nucleotides are TGCAGCGTTCGGGCAGGGGGTTTAGATACGCAGTATTTT. This chain joins TRBV29-1 and TRBJ2-3; 7 positions agree with TRBD1. The CDR3 has 13 residues. V lost 5 bases and J lost 5; bases outside the gene matches: 7. CDR1 SQVTM and CDR2 ANQGSEA come from the germline V gene.

This clonotype was observed a handful of times. CDR3 amino acids: CASRPSGGAAGELFF. The CDR3 bases are TGTGCCAGCAGACCTAGCGGGGGGGCCGCCGGGGAGCTGTTTTTT. This chain links TRBV6-5 with TRBJ2-2; TRBD2 matches at 12 bases. The germline gives CDR1 MNHEY, CDR2 SVGAGI. Germline trimming cut 6 bases from V and 6 bases from J; bases unmatched to any gene: 5. The CDR3 runs to 15 residues.

The table lists this clonotype with a few counts. The V and J genes are TRBV28 and TRBJ2-2; D is ambiguous. The V end lost 5 bases, the J end lost 2 bases, and 12 bases lay between the germline ends. This CDR3 has 15 residues. Germline-derived CDR1 and CDR2 are MDHEN and SYDVKM. The CDR3 bases are TGTGCCAGCAGTCCCCCCGTAGGTAACACCGGGGAGCTGTTTTTT. This codes for CASSPPVGNTGELFF.

Comment on this clonotype: A far larger clone differs by one base, so this is likely a read error. The rearrangement uses TRBV6-7 and TRBJ2-7, with a tentative D call TRBD1 (5 bases). The J call may be mistaken, given a closer DNA end match to TRBJ2-1. TRBV6-7 is classed as an ORF, of uncertain function. CDR3 length: 13 residues. The chain's CDR3 is CASTRDSYNEQFF. The CDR3 coding sequence is TGTGCCAGCACCAGGGACTCCTACAATGAGCAGTTCTTC.

This clonotype came up many times. The chain is built from TRBV12-3 or TRBV12-4 and TRBJ1-2; unclear D gene. The CDR3 is 11 amino acids. V was pared by 5 bases and J by 2 bases, with 3 bases between. CDR3 loop: CASSDNYGYTF. The CDR3 bases are TGTGCCAGCAGTGACAACTATGGCTACACCTTC.

To note about this clonotype: This likely came from a read error, as a far larger clone is one base away. V and J are TRBV2 and TRBJ2-1; TRBD1 aligns across 9 bases. Germline loops: CDR1 SNHLY, CDR2 FYNNEI. V dropped 5 bases and J dropped 10; count of bases not matched to a gene: 6. This CDR3 is built from 13 residues. CDR3 residues: CASSTGTGNEQFF. As DNA, the CDR3 is TGTGCCAGCAGTACCGGGACAGGGAACGAGCAGTTCTTC.

This chain connects TRBV29-1 to TRBJ2-7; D is possibly TRBD1 (6 bases). Germline CDR1 is SQVTM and CDR2 is ANQGSEA. V was clipped by 4 bases and J by 0 bases, with 13 bases between them. The CDR3 contains 14 residues. CDR3 amino acids: CSVVGQGSSYEQYF. The CDR3 DNA sequence: TGCAGCGTTGTCGGGCAGGGGAGCTCCTACGAGCAGTACTTC.

This clonotype appeared a few times. The rearrangement links TRBV5-1 to TRBJ2-7; D perhaps matches TRBD2 (6 bases). Germline CDR1 and CDR2: SGHRS and YFSETQ. V gave up 4 bases and J gave up 4 bases, with 9 bases separating them. The CDR3 runs 12 residues. The DNA for the CDR3 is TGCGCCAGCAGCCCTAGCGAGTACGAGCAGTACTTC. Its protein is CASSPSEYEQYF.

As regards this clonotype: Compared with germline, one end of the junction differs, possibly owing to a read error. The chain combines TRBV24-1 with TRBJ1-3; tentatively, D is TRBD1 (5 bases). Germline loops: CDR1 KGHDR, CDR2 SFDVKD. This CDR3 spans 18 amino acids. The DNA for the CDR3 is TGTGCCAGCAGTTCGCCGGGGGGGTCCTTAACGGCGGGAAACACCATATATTTT. This encodes CASSSPGGSLTAGNTIYF.

Turning to this clonotype: Because the CDR3's place on the DNA is in doubt, the DNA is left out and the CDR3 is given as listed by TCRdb. The chain combines TRBV28 with TRBJ2-2; whether TRBD1, the table's D call, matches the DNA was not checked. The CDR3 sequence runs 16 residues, both termini included. Per germline, CDR1 MDHEN and CDR2 SYDVKM. The CDR3 loop is CASNTGGAGTGELFFF.

This clonotype occurred many times. The genes are TRBV28 and TRBJ2-1; TRBD1 is a possible D gene (6 bases). The CDR3 is made up of 13 amino acids. V was cut by 9 bases and J by 0 bases, with 9 bases left in between. Germline V gene data show CDR1 as MDHEN and CDR2 as SYDVKM. CDR3 nucleotides: TGTGCCAGTCGGACAGTCTCCTACAATGAGCAGTTCTTC. It translates to CASRTVSYNEQFF.

Comment on this clonotype: A far larger clone lies a single base away; this is likely a read error. This chain uses TRBV26 with TRBJ2-5; the D call in the table, TRBD1, was not verified against the DNA. TRBV26 is classified as a pseudogene. The CDR3 totals 14 residues. This CDR3 reads CASRRSGGAETKYF. The CDR3 nucleotides are TGTGCCAGCAGGCGCTCAGGGGGCGCAGAGACCAAGTACTTC.

This clonotype was detected many times. The CDR3: CSLSGGAGDTQYF. In DNA form, the CDR3 reads TGCAGCCTCAGCGGGGGGGCCGGAGATACGCAGTATTTT. J is TRBJ2-3 and V is TRBV20-1; 10 bases are shared with TRBD2. Germline V gene data show CDR1 as DFQATT and CDR2 as SNEGSKA (reference sequence). This CDR3 region has 13 residues.